These T cell receptor beta chains were read from a single sample in a study of blood T cell repertoires in COVID-19. Profiled with immunoSEQ multiplex PCR; TCRdb holds only in-frame clones, not every one. The sample consists of roughly 39,000 clones, around nine tenths of them appearing once. Input material: peripheral blood. These receptors were obtained from a human donor in a cohort sampled during active COVID-19. CDR3s include the opening cysteine and the closing phenylalanine or tryptophan. The order of the fields is J gene, V gene, clone size, D gene, CDR3 protein, CDR3 DNA. The D gene is left open where the match is weak. The size entry is marked missing in some rows and otherwise reads once, few, many or a size class.

J: TRBJ2-5
V: TRBV7-3
size: NA
D: TRBD2
CDR3: CASSPEGLAGGVETQYF
DNA: TGTGCCAGCAGCCCAGAAGGACTAGCGGGAGGTGTGGAGACCCAGTACTTC

J: TRBJ1-4
V: TRBV27
size: NA
D: TRBD1
CDR3: CASGKIPGQPEKLFF
DNA: TGTGCCAGCGGAAAAATACCGGGACAGCCTGAAAAACTGTTTTTT

J: TRBJ1-2
V: TRBV5-1
size: NA
D: TRBD1
CDR3: CASSGTGPKLGNGYTF
DNA: TGCGCCAGCAGTGGGACAGGGCCTAAACTTGGGAATGGCTACACCTTC

J: TRBJ2-2
V: TRBV18
size: once
D: TRBD1
CDR3: CASSTGQGGGELFF
DNA: TGTGCCAGCTCGACGGGACAGGGAGGCGGGGAGCTGTTTTTT

J: TRBJ2-1
V: TRBV9
size: NA
D: NA
CDR3: CASSVGGTSYNEQFF
DNA: TGTGCCAGCAGCGTAGGCGGGACCTCCTACAATGAGCAGTTCTTC

J: TRBJ2-1
V: TRBV5-6
size: NA
D: NA
CDR3: CASSLERNNEQFF
DNA: TGTGCCAGCAGCTTGGAGCGGAACAATGAGCAGTTCTTC

J: TRBJ1-1
V: TRBV19
size: NA
D: NA
CDR3: CASRLGRTEAFF
DNA: TGTGCCAGTAGACTAGGGCGCACTGAAGCTTTCTTT

J: TRBJ1-2
V: TRBV2
size: few
D: TRBD1
CDR3: CASSVRTGGAYGYTF
DNA: TGTGCCAGCAGTGTAAGGACAGGGGGGGCCTATGGCTACACCTTC

J: TRBJ2-3
V: TRBV4-2
size: NA
D: NA
CDR3: CASSQEPAGPDTQYF
DNA: TGTGCCAGCAGCCAAGAACCAGCAGGGCCAGATACGCAGTATTTT

J: TRBJ1-5
V: TRBV29-1
size: NA
D: NA
CDR3: CSAGEGGDQPQHF
DNA: TGCAGCGCCGGGGAGGGGGGGGATCAGCCCCAGCATTTT